This TCR beta chain was documented in a study of OX40 agonist ivuxolimab in advanced cancers. Study in general: Partial responses were recorded for three patients, including one with hepatocellular carcinoma and two with cutaneous melanoma.

Generated by immunoSEQ multiplex PCR, the TCRdb table keeps only in-frame clones and is missing some. The repertoire consists of roughly 48,000 clones, with 83% occurring once and the leading ten covering about 1.2%. Autoimmune disease history or systemic immunosuppression was exclusionary. The CDR3 totals 15 residues. The germline V and J ends were trimmed by 0 bases and 0 bases, with 6 bases remaining between them. Germline V lookup: CDR1 MNHNY, CDR2 SVGAGI (reference sequence). The material was CD4+ or CD8+ T cells sorted from blood, obtained in a trial of the OX40 agonist ivuxolimab. This sequence originates from an adult with an advanced solid tumor such as melanoma, head and neck, liver or kidney cancer. This sequence joins TRBV6-6 and TRBJ2-1; D is ambiguous. For the CDR3, the DNA is TGTGCCAGCAGTTACTCAGGAGCCTCCTACAATGAGCAGTTCTTC. Translated, it gives CASSYSGASYNEQFF.